Presented here are 20 T cell receptor beta chains from one specimen sequenced in a study of OX40 agonist ivuxolimab in advanced cancers. Data came from immunoSEQ multiplex PCR; TCRdb stores just in-frame clones and leaves some out. The top ten clones hold 10% to 11% of a sample with 30,000 to 35,000 clones, less than 80% of them seen once. This specimen was CD4+ or CD8+ T cells sorted from blood, taken in a trial of the OX40 agonist ivuxolimab. Receptor source: an adult with an advanced solid tumor such as melanoma, head and neck, liver or kidney cancer.

CDR3 DNA: TGTGCCAGCAGCAGCGGACAGGGAAATAATTCACCCCTCCACTTT. Encoded protein: CASSSGQGNNSPLHF. V and J are TRBV5-6 and TRBJ1-6; 8 nucleotides line up with TRBD1. Germline CDR1 is SGHDT and CDR2 is YYEEEE. Trimming took 4 bases from V and 5 from J; bases not matched to a gene: 5. There are 15 residues in the CDR3.

The chain employs TRBV2 and TRBJ1-2; 7 bases are a match to TRBD1. CDR1 and CDR2 (germline): SNHLY, FYNNEI. J lost 6 bases, V lost 1 base, and 14 bases had no gene match. The CDR3 runs 17 residues. The CDR3 spells CASSEVGNDRVRDGYTF. In DNA, the CDR3 is TGTGCCAGCAGTGAAGTGGGGAACGACAGGGTTAGGGATGGCTACACCTTC.

The CDR3 sequence is CASSLRRSYEQYF. The CDR3 nucleotides are TGTGCCAGCAGCTTACGACGGTCCTACGAGCAGTACTTC. J is TRBJ2-7 and V is TRBV7-9; D unclear. The CDR3 has 13 amino acids. V was pared by 2 bases and J by 1 base, with 6 bases between. Germline lookup yields CDR1 SEHNR and CDR2 FQNEAQ (reference sequence). Full variable domain (missing parts from reference TRBV7-9 and TRBJ2-7): DTGVSQNPRHKITKRGQNVTFRCDPISEHNRLYWYRQTLGQGPEFLTYFQNEAQLEKSRLLSDRFSAERPKGSFSTLEIQRTEQGDSAMYLCASSLRRSYEQYFGPGTRLTVT.

V is TRBV5-1 and J is TRBJ1-2; D not resolved. Deletions cut 0 bases from V and 0 bases from J, with 9 bases between. Germline assignment: CDR1 SGHRS and CDR2 YFSETQ. The CDR3 has 15 residues. The CDR3 loop is CASSLDTAANYGYTF. As DNA, the CDR3 is TGCGCCAGCAGCTTGGACACAGCAGCTAACTATGGCTACACCTTC.

V usage is TRBV19 and J usage is TRBJ2-2; D is ambiguous. Deletions cut 3 bases from V and 0 bases from J, with 8 bases between. Germline CDR1 and CDR2: LNHDA and SQIVND (reference sequence). The length of the CDR3 is 15 residues. The CDR3 loop reads CASSIWGTNTGELFF. The CDR3 DNA is TGTGCCAGTAGTATTTGGGGAACGAACACCGGGGAGCTGTTTTTT. Full variable domain (rest looked up from reference TRBV19 and TRBJ2-2): DGGITQSPKYLFRKEGQNVTLSCEQNLNHDAMYWYRQDPGQGLRLIYYSQIVNDFQKGDIAEGYSVSREKKESFPLTVTSAQKNPTAFYLCASSIWGTNTGELFFGEGSRLTVL.

The chain joins TRBV28 to TRBJ1-2; D unclear. Germline-derived CDR1 and CDR2 are MDHEN and SYDVKM. V was clipped by 6 bases and J by 2 bases, with 10 bases between them. This CDR3 contains 13 residues. The CDR3 region is CASSPSENYGYTF. CDR3 bases: TGTGCCAGCAGCCCCAGCGAAAACTATGGCTACACCTTC.

The rearrangement joins TRBV6-4 to TRBJ2-1; weak D call: TRBD1 (6 bases). V shed 3 bases and J shed 2 bases, with 17 bases lying between them. Germline V gene sequence: CDR1 MRHNA, CDR2 SNTAGT. This CDR3 comprises 17 residues. The CDR3 protein is CASSERRTDLTYNEQFF. In DNA form, the CDR3 reads TGTGCCAGCAGTGAACGCCGGACAGATCTTACCTACAATGAGCAGTTCTTC.

The V call is TRBV10-2, the J call TRBJ1-6; D ambiguous. The CDR3 has 14 amino acids. CDR1 is WSHSY and CDR2 is SAAADI in the germline V gene. The V and J ends lost 4 bases and 8 bases respectively, with 12 bases between them. DNA for the CDR3: TGCGCCAGCAGTGTGAGGGTTGGGGATTCACCCCTCCACTTT. Translation gives CASSVRVGDSPLHF.

This chain joins TRBV7-8 and TRBJ1-5, with no clear D. Trimming pared 5 bases from V and 0 bases from J, leaving 5 bases between. Germline V gene data show CDR1 as SGHVS and CDR2 as FQNEAQ. This CDR3 spans 13 amino acids. This CDR3 reads CASSIDSNQPQHF. The CDR3 DNA reads as TGTGCCAGCAGCATAGATAGCAATCAGCCCCAGCATTTT.

The chain employs TRBV19 and TRBJ1-6, with 7 bases that match TRBD1. CDR3 length: 15 amino acids. V lost 5 bases, J lost 7 bases, and 8 bases stayed unmatched. CDR1 is LNHDA, CDR2 SQIVND, per germline (reference sequence). CDR3: CASSLRQGVNSPLHF. The DNA of the CDR3 is TGTGCCAGTAGTCTGCGACAGGGCGTCAATTCACCCCTCCACTTT.

The chain uses TRBV27 and TRBJ1-1; no clear D gene. CDR1 is MNHEY and CDR2 is SMNVEV in the germline V gene (reference sequence). Deletions cut 7 bases from V and 0 bases from J, with 3 bases between. This CDR3 is 11 amino acids long. The CDR3 DNA follows: TGTGCCAGCAAGGTGAACACTGAAGCTTTCTTT. Translated: CASKVNTEAFF.

This clone was seen a few times. V gene TRBV9 combines with J gene TRBJ2-1, with a weak D call TRBD1 (5 bases). The CDR3 spans 15 residues. Germline V CDR1 and CDR2: SGDLS, YYNGEE. V lost 3 bases, J lost 0 bases, and 10 bases lay in between. CDR3 nucleotide sequence: TGTGCCAGCAGCGGGACACCCTTCTCCTACAATGAGCAGTTCTTC. Encoded protein: CASSGTPFSYNEQFF.

This chain uses TRBV4-1 with TRBJ1-1; D is undetermined. The CDR3 has 13 amino acids. From germline, CDR1 is MGHRA and CDR2 YSYEKL. Trimming shortened V by 4 bases and J by 3 bases, and 9 bases separated the two germline ends. CDR3 sequence: CASSLRMDTEAFF. The CDR3 DNA is TGCGCCAGCAGCCTCCGTATGGACACTGAAGCTTTCTTT.

V usage is TRBV15 and J usage is TRBJ2-7; 8 bases are a match to TRBD1. This CDR3 contains 15 residues. Germline CDR1 LNHNV, CDR2 YYDKDF (reference sequence). Losses at the gene ends were 1 base for V and 3 bases for J; bases not matched to a gene: 5. CDR3 bases: TGTGCCACCAGCAGAGTTCGAGACAGGGGCTACGAGCAGTACTTC. Its protein product is CATSRVRDRGYEQYF. The full variable domain, completed using reference TRBV15 and TRBJ2-7, is DAMVIQNPRYQVTQFGKPVTLSCSQTLNHNVMYWYQQKSSQAPKLLFHYYDKDFNNEADTPDNFQSRRPNTSFCFLDIRSPGLGDTAMYLCATSRVRDRGYEQYFGPGTRLTVT.

This chain joins TRBV18 and TRBJ1-1; D possibly corresponds to TRBD1 (6 bases). The CDR3 covers 15 residues. The V end lost 0 bases, the J end lost 1 base, and 9 bases lay between the germline ends. Germline V gene data show CDR1 as KGHSH and CDR2 as LQKENI. The CDR3 is CASSPPNRENTEAFF. The CDR3 DNA sequence: TGTGCCAGCTCACCACCGAACAGGGAGAACACTGAAGCTTTCTTT. Variable domain in full (rest from reference TRBV18 and TRBJ1-1): NAGVMQNPRHLVRRRGQEARLRCSPMKGHSHVYWYRQLPEEGLKFMVYLQKENIIDESGMPKERFSAEFPKEGPSILRIQQVVRGDSAAYFCASSPPNRENTEAFFGQGTRLTVV.

This rearrangement joins TRBV28 to TRBJ1-5, with a weak D call TRBD1 (5 bases). Deletions cut 6 bases from V and 1 base from J, with 19 bases between. CDR1 MDHEN and CDR2 SYDVKM come from the germline V gene. This CDR3 contains 17 residues. CDR3 region: CASSAVGAGMSNQPQHF. CDR3 nucleotide sequence: TGTGCCAGCAGCGCCGTAGGTGCAGGGATGAGCAATCAGCCCCAGCATTTT.

The chain couples TRBV5-1 to TRBJ1-2; 9 nucleotides align to TRBD1. CDR3 size: 18 residues. The germline CDR1 and CDR2 sequences are SGHRS and YFSETQ. With 4 bases clipped from V and 0 bases from J, the junction kept 13 bases outside the gene matches. The CDR3 region has the DNA TGCGCCAGCAGCCTGGGCCCGGGACAGGGCTTAGCTAACTATGGCTACACCTTC. This sequence encodes CASSLGPGQGLANYGYTF.

V usage is TRBV7-2 and J usage is TRBJ2-5; 10 bases are shared with TRBD2. Germline V lookup: CDR1 SGHTA, CDR2 FQGNSA. J gave up 5 bases and V 5 bases, and 8 bases lay outside the gene matches. The length of the CDR3 is 15 residues. CDR3 nucleotides: TGTGCCAGCAGCGTACTAGCGGGAAATTGGGAGACCCAGTACTTC. Its translation: CASSVLAGNWETQYF.

The rearrangement links TRBV11-3 to TRBJ1-1, with 8 nucleotides matching TRBD1. After removal of 7 bases from V and 3 bases from J, the junction contained 1 base not matched to a gene. Germline assignment: CDR1 SGHNT and CDR2 YENEEA. The CDR3 is 12 residues long. The CDR3 reads CASKGQDTEAFF. The DNA for the CDR3 is TGTGCCAGCAAGGGACAGGACACTGAAGCTTTCTTT.

A remark on this clone: An end of the junction does not agree with germline; a read error may underlie this. The chain uses TRBV13 and TRBJ2-7, with D perhaps matching TRBD1 (6 bases). Germline CDR1 reads PRHDT; CDR2 reads FYEKMQ (reference sequence). CDR3 size: 13 residues. The CDR3 sequence: CASSLGQGNEQYF. In DNA, the CDR3 is TGTGCCAGCAGCCTAGGGCAGGGGAACGAGCAGTACTTC.